What follows are 24 T cell receptor beta chains derived from one specimen sequenced in a study of OX40 agonist ivuxolimab in advanced cancers. The library relied on the immunoSEQ multiplex PCR assay. TCRdb stores this immuneACCESS table with in-frame sequences only. Part of the clones is absent; in the studies checked, under half of the shortfall reflects unresolved V genes, and no reason is known for the rest. Present in this sample are about 69,000 clones, 90% of which were seen just once. The ten largest account for over 9.5% of the sample. Sequenced material: CD4+ or CD8+ T cells sorted from blood, taken in a trial of the OX40 agonist ivuxolimab. Source of these receptors: an adult with an advanced solid tumor such as melanoma, head and neck, liver or kidney cancer.

This chain links TRBV18 with TRBJ2-2; no firm D call. V was trimmed by 2 bases and J by 1 base, leaving 8 bases between them. The CDR3 runs 15 residues. Per the germline V gene, CDR1 is KGHSH and CDR2 is LQKENI. CDR3 sequence (DNA): TGTGCCAGCTCACCATCGAGACAGAACACCGGGGAGCTGTTTTTT. Its translation: CASSPSRQNTGELFF.

The rearrangement links TRBV7-2 to TRBJ2-7; 8 bases are a match to TRBD2. With 4 bases clipped from V and 5 bases from J, the junction kept 22 bases outside the gene matches. CDR3 length equals 19 residues. Germline CDR1 and CDR2: SGHTA and FQGNSA. The DNA of the CDR3 is TGTGCCAGCAGCTCAGAGGACAGCATCGTACCGGGACTAGGAGACGAGCAGTACTTC. As protein: CASSSEDSIVPGLGDEQYF.

The rearrangement joins TRBV6-1 to TRBJ2-7; D unclear. Germline CDR1 is MNHNS and CDR2 is SASEGT. CDR3 length equals 12 residues. Trimming took 2 bases from V and 2 from J, leaving 4 bases between them. The CDR3 sequence is CASSETAYEQYF. CDR3 nucleotides: TGTGCCAGCAGTGAAACAGCCTACGAGCAGTACTTC.

J is TRBJ2-7 and V is TRBV5-1; tentatively, D is TRBD1 (5 bases). The germline V gene encodes CDR1 SGHRS and CDR2 YFSETQ. The CDR3 has 13 amino acids. V dropped 4 bases and J dropped 5 bases, with 13 bases sitting between them. DNA for the CDR3: TGCGCCAGCAGCGCGGTTGGGGCCAACGAGCAGTACTTC. This sequence encodes CASSAVGANEQYF.

This chain links TRBV18 with TRBJ1-5, with a possible D match to TRBD1 (5 bases). Trimming cost V 3 bases and J 7 bases, with 10 bases left between them. The CDR3 is 13 residues long. Germline V gene data show CDR1 as KGHSH and CDR2 as LQKENI. The CDR3 DNA reads TGTGCCAGCTCACCCGGGGCCAGGCAGCCCCAGCATTTT. Its protein is CASSPGARQPQHF. The full variable domain, its missing parts supplied by reference TRBV18 and TRBJ1-5, is NAGVMQNPRHLVRRRGQEARLRCSPMKGHSHVYWYRQLPEEGLKFMVYLQKENIIDESGMPKERFSAEFPKEGPSILRIQQVVRGDSAAYFCASSPGARQPQHFGDGTRLSIL.

CDR3 sequence reads: CSARDGGVQHF. The CDR3 DNA reads as TGCAGTGCTAGAGATGGAGGGGTCCAGCATTTT. J is TRBJ1-5 and V is TRBV20-1, with D possibly being TRBD1 (5 bases). CDR1 and CDR2 from the germline V gene are DFQATT and SNEGSKA (reference sequence). The CDR3 runs to 11 residues. Trimming pared 0 bases from V and 12 bases from J, leaving 9 bases between.

The genes are TRBV18 and TRBJ2-1; 13 positions agree with TRBD2. The CDR3 runs to 15 residues. The V gene end was trimmed by 5 bases and the J gene end by 9 bases; junction bases not matched to a gene: 7. Germline V gene data show CDR1 as KGHSH and CDR2 as LQKENI. The CDR3 DNA sequence: TGTGCCAGCTCAAGAGGACTAGCGGGGGAGGCTGAGCAGTTCTTC. Translation gives CASSRGLAGEAEQFF.

V usage is TRBV19 and J usage is TRBJ2-2; 16 bases map to TRBD2. Germline V gene data show CDR1 as LNHDA and CDR2 as SQIVND (reference sequence). V lost 3 bases, J lost 0 bases, and 4 bases stayed unmatched. CDR3 length: 19 residues. The CDR3 loop is CASSIGGLAGGPNTGELFF. The CDR3 coding sequence is TGTGCCAGTAGTATCGGGGGACTAGCGGGAGGGCCGAACACCGGGGAGCTGTTTTTT.

The chain has TRBV28 and TRBJ2-2; D gene unclear. Looked up from germline, CDR1 is MDHEN and CDR2 is SYDVKM. The CDR3 consists of 14 residues. V shed 4 bases and J shed 5 bases, with 11 bases lying between them. CDR3 sequence reads: CASSSGPQTGELFF. The DNA of the CDR3 is TGTGCCAGCAGTTCCGGACCACAGACCGGGGAGCTGTTTTTT.

This clone turned up a few times. This chain connects TRBV5-1 to TRBJ2-1; tentatively, D is TRBD2 (7 bases). Deletions cut 4 bases from V and 7 bases from J, with 15 bases between. Germline V gene lookup returns CDR1 SGHRS and CDR2 YFSETQ. CDR3 size: 14 residues. The CDR3 coding sequence is TGCGCCAGCAGCACCTTTGCGGGGGCGAATGAGCAGTTCTTC. This sequence encodes CASSTFAGANEQFF.

The V call is TRBV30, the J call TRBJ1-4; 7 positions match TRBD1. Trimming removed 3 bases from V and 2 bases from J; junction bases left unmatched: 6. The CDR3 runs to 15 residues. The germline CDR1 and CDR2 sequences are GTSNPN and SVGIG (reference sequence). Here the CDR3 DNA reads TGTGCCTGGAGACCTACAGGGGCTACTAATGAAAAACTGTTTTTT. Amino acids: CAWRPTGATNEKLFF.

V and J are TRBV28 and TRBJ1-1; the D is unclear. Deletions cut 6 bases from V and 4 bases from J, with 6 bases between. The CDR3 totals 11 residues. Per the germline V gene, CDR1 is MDHEN and CDR2 is SYDVKM. In DNA, the CDR3 is TGTGCCAGCAGAGAGATCACTGAAGCTTTCTTT. This codes for CASREITEAFF.

The chain is built from TRBV7-9 and TRBJ2-7; 9 bases map to TRBD2. V was clipped by 5 bases and J by 3 bases; unmatched bases: 5. Germline lookup yields CDR1 SEHNR and CDR2 FQNEAQ (reference sequence). The CDR3 covers 14 residues. The CDR3 here is CASSHLTSGYEQYF. In DNA form, the CDR3 reads TGTGCCAGCAGCCACCTGACTAGCGGCTACGAGCAGTACTTC.

This chain joins TRBV2 and TRBJ2-2; 8 bases are shared with TRBD2. V was clipped by 5 bases and J by 1 base; unmatched bases: 6. In germline, CDR1 is SNHLY, CDR2 FYNNEI. This CDR3 has 16 residues. The CDR3 region is CASSPPSGGNTGELFF. CDR3 DNA sequence: TGTGCCAGCAGTCCGCCCAGCGGGGGGAACACCGGGGAGCTGTTTTTT.

Only one count was recorded for this clone. This chain connects TRBV28 to TRBJ2-4; D perhaps matches TRBD2 (6 bases). The CDR3 has 15 amino acids. Germline V gene sequence: CDR1 MDHEN, CDR2 SYDVKM. With 2 bases removed from V and 7 bases from J, the gap between germline ends came to 15 bases. The DNA of the CDR3 is TGTGCCAGCAGTTTACCCGGGAGTGTGAGGAACATTCAGTACTTC. Translation: CASSLPGSVRNIQYF.

V and J are TRBV13 and TRBJ2-2; TRBD2 matches 13 bases. V lost 4 bases to trimming and J lost 9 bases; unmatched junction nucleotides: 5. Looked up from germline, CDR1 is PRHDT and CDR2 is FYEKMQ (reference sequence). This CDR3 region has 15 residues. CDR3 protein: CASSSWTSGSRELFF. The CDR3 DNA reads as TGTGCCAGCAGCTCCTGGACTAGCGGGAGCCGGGAGCTGTTTTTT.

The V gene is TRBV27, the J gene TRBJ2-3, with 12 bases aligning to TRBD2. The CDR3 spans 17 residues. Per the germline V gene, CDR1 is MNHEY and CDR2 is SMNVEV (reference sequence). The ends lost 5 bases at V and 4 bases at J; junction bases unmatched: 10. The CDR3 loop reads CASSPLRLAGVADTQYF. In nucleotides, the CDR3 is TGTGCCAGCAGTCCCCTCCGACTAGCGGGAGTCGCAGATACGCAGTATTTT.

The chain uses TRBV6-4 and TRBJ2-3; possibly TRBD1 or TRBD2 for D (5 bases each). Trimming removed 4 bases at V and 0 bases at J, with 8 bases between. The CDR3 is 14 residues long. Germline V gene sequence: CDR1 MRHNA, CDR2 SNTAGT. The CDR3 DNA reads TGTGCCAGCAGTGCTGGGGACAGCACAGATACGCAGTATTTT. Protein: CASSAGDSTDTQYF.

The chain couples TRBV10-3 to TRBJ1-1; maybe TRBD1 (5 bases). The CDR3 length is 17 residues. V dropped 6 bases and J dropped 3 bases, with 23 bases sitting between them. Germline CDR1 ENHRY, CDR2 SYGVKD. The CDR3 loop reads CAIRRNPHSLGDTEAFF. The CDR3 coding sequence is TGTGCCATCAGACGAAACCCCCACTCACTAGGGGACACTGAAGCTTTCTTT.

The V call is TRBV7-6, the J call TRBJ1-1; D might be TRBD1 (6 bases). V lost 2 bases to trimming and J lost 1 base, with 8 bases between them. The CDR3 length is 14 residues. Germline V gene sequence: CDR1 SGHVS, CDR2 FNYEAQ. The CDR3 coding sequence is TGTGCCAGCAGCTTACAGGGGCGGAACACTGAAGCTTTCTTT. Its translation: CASSLQGRNTEAFF.

V and J are TRBV6-6 and TRBJ1-2; 8 bases are a match to TRBD1. This CDR3 contains 14 residues. Germline V gene sequence: CDR1 MNHNY, CDR2 SVGAGI (reference sequence). Germline trimming cut 4 bases from V and 4 bases from J; bases unmatched to any gene: 5. CDR3 DNA sequence: TGTGCCAGCAGTTTCCTCAGGGGGCTCTATGGCTACACCTTC. It translates to CASSFLRGLYGYTF.

The CDR3 loop is CASSAISGANVLTF. The CDR3 DNA sequence: TGTGCCAGCAGCGCCATCTCTGGGGCCAACGTCCTGACTTTC. The rearrangement joins TRBV14 to TRBJ2-6; D remains unclear. Trimming removed 5 bases from V and 0 bases from J, with 5 bases in between. Looked up from germline, CDR1 is SGHDN and CDR2 is FVKESK. The CDR3 is made up of 14 amino acids.

The gene calls are TRBV5-4 and TRBJ2-3; D is undetermined. CDR3 length: 15 amino acids. Germline CDR1 is SGHNT and CDR2 is YYREEE (reference sequence). Trimming took 0 bases from V and 2 from J, leaving 10 bases between them. CDR3 loop: CASSLGQTYTDTQYF. For the CDR3, the DNA is TGTGCCAGCAGCTTGGGTCAAACGTACACAGATACGCAGTATTTT. Combining the CDR3 with reference TRBV5-4 and TRBJ2-3 gives the whole variable domain ETGVTQSPTHLIKTRGQQVTLRCSSQSGHNTVSWYQQALGQGPQFIFQYYREEENGRGNFPPRFSGLQFPNYSSELNVNALELDDSALYLCASSLGQTYTDTQYFGPGTRLTVL.

The rearrangement links TRBV18 to TRBJ2-1, with TRBD1 as a possible D gene (8 bases). Germline CDR1 is KGHSH and CDR2 is LQKENI. Trimming shortened V by 2 bases and J by 9 bases, and 20 bases separated the two germline ends. The CDR3 runs 16 residues. CDR3 nucleotides: TGTGCCAGCTCACCAGGACAGGGAGGGACTTCAGGTGAGCAGTTCTTC. Its protein product is CASSPGQGGTSGEQFF. The full variable domain, rest sourced from reference TRBV18 and TRBJ2-1, is NAGVMQNPRHLVRRRGQEARLRCSPMKGHSHVYWYRQLPEEGLKFMVYLQKENIIDESGMPKERFSAEFPKEGPSILRIQQVVRGDSAAYFCASSPGQGGTSGEQFFGPGTRLTVL.